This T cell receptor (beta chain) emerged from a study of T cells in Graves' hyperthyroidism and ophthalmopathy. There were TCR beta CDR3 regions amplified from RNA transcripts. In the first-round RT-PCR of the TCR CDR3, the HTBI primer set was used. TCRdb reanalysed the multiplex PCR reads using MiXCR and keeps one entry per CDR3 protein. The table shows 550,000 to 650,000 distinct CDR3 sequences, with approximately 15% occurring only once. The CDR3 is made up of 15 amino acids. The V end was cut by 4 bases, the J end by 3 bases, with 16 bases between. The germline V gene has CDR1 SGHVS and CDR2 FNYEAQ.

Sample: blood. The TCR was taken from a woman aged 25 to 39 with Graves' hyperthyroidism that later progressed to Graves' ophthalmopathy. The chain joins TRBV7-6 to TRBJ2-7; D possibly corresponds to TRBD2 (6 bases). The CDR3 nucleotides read TGTGCCAGCAGCTCAGGGCATAGGGGAGGCTACGAGCAGTACTTC. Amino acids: CASSSGHRGGYEQYF.